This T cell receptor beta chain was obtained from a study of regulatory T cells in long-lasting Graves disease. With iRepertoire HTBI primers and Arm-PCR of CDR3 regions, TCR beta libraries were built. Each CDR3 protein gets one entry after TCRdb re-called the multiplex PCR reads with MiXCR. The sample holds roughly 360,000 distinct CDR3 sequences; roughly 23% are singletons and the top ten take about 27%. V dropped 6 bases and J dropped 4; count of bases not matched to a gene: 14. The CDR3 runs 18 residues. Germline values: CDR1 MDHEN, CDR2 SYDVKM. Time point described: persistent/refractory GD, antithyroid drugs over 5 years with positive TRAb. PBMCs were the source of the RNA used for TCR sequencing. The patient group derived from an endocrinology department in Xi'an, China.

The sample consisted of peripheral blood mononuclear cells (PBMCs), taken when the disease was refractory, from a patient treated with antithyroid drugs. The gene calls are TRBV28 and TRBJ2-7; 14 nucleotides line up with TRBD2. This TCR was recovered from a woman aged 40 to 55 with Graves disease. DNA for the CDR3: TGTGCCAGCAGGACCGGGACTAGCGGGAGATCTGTGTGGTACGAGCAGTACTTC. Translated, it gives CASRTGTSGRSVWYEQYF.